This T cell receptor (beta chain) was profiled in a study of T cell responses to AZD1222 COVID-19 vaccine. With respect to this clone: Its cognate antigen is unknown.

TCRdb's copy holds only in-frame clones and misses some; the assay was immunoSEQ multiplex PCR. The table records 110,000 or so clones, around nine tenths of them present only once. Overall study findings and caveats: Two doses of AZD1222 preceded a rise in Spike-specific TCR breadth and depth. Unmutated variant regions are reportedly the target of nearly half of TCRs that are spike-specific. Vaccine-associated CD4 TCRs spanned spike, dominant at 160-218 and 743-854. A mostly white British donor set with more females was recruited, and clonal diversity was possibly underestimated.

Germline loops: CDR1 MNHEY, CDR2 SMNVEV (reference sequence). The CDR3 covers 14 residues. V lost 2 bases, J lost 8 bases, and 12 bases lay in between. This TCR was recovered from an adult who received the AZD1222 COVID-19 vaccine. J is TRBJ2-2 and V is TRBV27, with a possible D match to TRBD2 (5 bases). This material consisted of peripheral blood, taken 28 days after the second AZD1222 dose. Written as DNA, the CDR3 is TGTGCCAGCAGTTTAGGGGTAGCGACTGGGGAGCTGTTTTTT. It is translated as CASSLGVATGELFF.